This passage covers 5 T cell receptor beta chains from one sample sequenced in a study of immune reconstitution after stem cell transplant in scleroderma. One entry per CDR3 protein results from TCRdb running MiXCR on the RT-PCR reads. The data contain approximately 3,100 distinct CDR3 sequences, 3.6% of them singletons. This material was obtained before or after autologous hematopoietic stem cell transplantation (not recorded which). The receptors here all came from a human donor with systemic sclerosis.

By share, this clonotype counts as medium-sized. The chain recombines TRBV27 with TRBJ1-3, with D possibly TRBD1 on 6 matching bases. Germline V gene data show CDR1 as MNHEY and CDR2 as SMNVEV (reference sequence). This CDR3 comprises 13 residues. Trimming took 2 bases from V and 7 from J, leaving 9 bases between them. As DNA, the CDR3 is TGTGCCAGCAGTTTAAGCCAGGGGAACACCATATATTTT. This codes for CASSLSQGNTIYF.

This clonotype rates as medium-sized (0.01 to 0.1%). The chain employs TRBV5-1 and TRBJ2-5, with 7 bases aligning to TRBD2. The CDR3 sequence is 16 residues long. The germline CDR1 and CDR2 sequences are SGHRS and YFSETQ. V shed 4 bases, J shed 1 base, and the junction held 10 bases outside the gene matches. The CDR3 DNA reads TGCGCCAGCAGCGTAGGTGGGGGAGGGGTCCAAGAGACCCAGTACTTC. Translation: CASSVGGGGVQETQYF.

This clonotype rates as medium-sized (0.01 to 0.1%). The rearrangement links TRBV18 to TRBJ2-1; 11 positions agree with TRBD2. Germline assignment: CDR1 KGHSH and CDR2 LQKENI. J was trimmed by 9 bases and V by 3 bases; bases with no gene match: 10. The CDR3 spans 16 residues. The CDR3 region is CASSPTTSGISPEQFF. CDR3 nucleotide sequence: TGTGCCAGCTCACCCACGACTAGCGGGATATCACCTGAGCAGTTCTTC.

This clonotype is deemed medium-sized (0.01 to 0.1%). The J gene is TRBJ1-5, the V gene TRBV29-1; D is unresolved. The V and J ends lost 4 bases and 6 bases respectively, with 10 bases between them. This CDR3 contains 12 residues. In germline, CDR1 is SQVTM, CDR2 ANQGSEA. CDR3: CSVGGSSQPQHF. The CDR3 DNA reads TGCAGCGTTGGTGGGTCTAGTCAGCCCCAGCATTTT.

By share, this clonotype ranks as medium-sized. V gene TRBV29-1 combines with J gene TRBJ2-1; tentative D call: TRBD1 (6 bases). The CDR3 consists of 13 residues. V lost 5 bases and J 6 bases, leaving 14 bases between the germline ends. Germline loops: CDR1 SQVTM, CDR2 ANQGSEA. CDR3 region: CSVYETGFNEQFF. The CDR3 DNA reads TGCAGCGTTTATGAAACAGGGTTCAATGAGCAGTTCTTC.